This TCR beta chain was documented in a study of T cells in Graves' hyperthyroidism and ophthalmopathy. Study findings and constraints: In blood, most of the thyroid clonotypes expanded above 0.001 were also present.

Clinical symptoms, serum thyroxine, TRAb, thyroid ultrasound and orbital computed tomography established diagnosis. The sample, blood from the first hyperthyroidism diagnosis, precedes any ophthalmopathy symptoms. Out of less than 12 ml of fresh peripheral blood came the PBMCs. There are many counts of this clonotype. Its antigen is unknown. Germline values: CDR1 SNHLY, CDR2 FYNNEI. V was pared by 2 bases and J by 7 bases, with 14 bases between. The CDR3 is 15 amino acids. The CDR3 regions of TCR beta were amplified from RNA transcripts. The study used the HTBI primer set for a first-round RT-PCR of the TCR CDR3. Each CDR3 protein is one row after TCRdb ran MiXCR on the multiplex PCR reads. The repertoire holds over 250,000 distinct CDR3 sequences, with less than 30% as singletons.

The chain has TRBV2 and TRBJ1-4; D may be TRBD1 (6 bases). The receptor was isolated from a man in his forties or fifties with Graves' hyperthyroidism that later progressed to Graves' ophthalmopathy. Material: blood. This CDR3 reads CASSESGQGSEKLFF. The CDR3 DNA is TGTGCCAGCAGTGAATCTGGGCAGGGGAGTGAAAAACTGTTTTTT. Variable domain in full (rest from reference TRBV2 and TRBJ1-4): EPEVTQTPSHQVTQMGQEVILRCVPISNHLYFYWYRQILGQKVEFLVSFYNNEISEKSEIFDDQFSVERPDGSNFTLKIRSTKLEDSAMYFCASSESGQGSEKLFFGSGTQLSVL.